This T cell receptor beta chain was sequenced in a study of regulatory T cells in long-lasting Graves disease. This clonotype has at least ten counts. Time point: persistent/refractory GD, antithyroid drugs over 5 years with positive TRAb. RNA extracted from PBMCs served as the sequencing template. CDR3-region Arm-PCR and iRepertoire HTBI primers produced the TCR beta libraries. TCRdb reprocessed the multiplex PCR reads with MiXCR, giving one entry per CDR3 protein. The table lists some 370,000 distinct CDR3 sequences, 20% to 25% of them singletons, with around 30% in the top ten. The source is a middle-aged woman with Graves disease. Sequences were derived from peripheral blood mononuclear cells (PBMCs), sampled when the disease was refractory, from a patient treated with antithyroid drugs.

CDR3 in DNA: TGTGCCAGCAGCCAAGCGTACAGGGGCCACCTCTCTGGAAACACCATATATTTT. Translating it yields CASSQAYRGHLSGNTIYF. V and J are TRBV14 and TRBJ1-3, with 7 bases fitting TRBD1. CDR1 is SGHDN, CDR2 FVKESK, per germline. V dropped 1 base and J dropped 0; count of bases not matched to a gene: 9. The CDR3 loop spans 18 amino acids.